The 29 T cell receptor beta chains listed next were all sequenced from one sample in a study of blood T cell repertoires in COVID-19. The assay was immunoSEQ multiplex PCR, and TCRdb's table has in-frame clones only and misses some. The data show around 190,000 clones, with about 85% seen just once and around 6% held by the top ten. The specimen sequenced was peripheral blood. The receptors here all came from a woman aged 40 to 49 with COVID-19, enrolled during active disease.

The chain employs TRBV3-1 (or the pseudogene TRBV3-2) and TRBJ2-5, with D unresolved. The CDR3 totals 14 residues. V shed 4 bases and J shed 5 bases, with 14 bases lying between them. Germline V gene sequence: CDR1 LGHDT, CDR2 YNNKEL (reference sequence). The CDR3 DNA follows: TGTGCCAGCAGCCCTAGGCAGAGTTCGGAGACCCAGTACTTC. Translating gives CASSPRQSSETQYF.

This chain joins TRBV6-5 and TRBJ2-2; D gene unclear. Trimming pared 0 bases from V and 6 bases from J, leaving 14 bases between. CDR3 length: 16 amino acids. Germline V CDR1 and CDR2: MNHEY, SVGAGI. The chain's CDR3 is CASSYSRVRIAGELFF. As DNA, the CDR3 is TGTGCCAGCAGTTACTCGCGAGTGAGGATCGCCGGGGAGCTGTTTTTT.

The chain has TRBV6-5 and TRBJ1-2, with a tentative D call TRBD1 (5 bases). Trimming removed 6 bases from V and 5 bases from J, with 10 bases in between. The germline V gene encodes CDR1 MNHEY and CDR2 SVGAGI. CDR3 length: 12 amino acids. CDR3: CASRDSLYGYTF. In nucleotides, the CDR3 is TGTGCCAGCAGAGACAGTTTATATGGCTACACCTTC.

The chain couples TRBV6-1 to TRBJ1-4, with D unclear. Per the germline V gene, CDR1 is MNHNS and CDR2 is SASEGT. The CDR3 is made up of 14 amino acids. V was shortened by 3 bases and J by 0 bases, with 5 bases between the two germline ends. In nucleotides, the CDR3 is TGTGCCAGCAGTGACACAGCAACTAATGAAAAACTGTTTTTT. Translated, it gives CASSDTATNEKLFF.

The chain links TRBV2 to TRBJ2-7; D not resolved. CDR1 is SNHLY and CDR2 is FYNNEI in the germline V gene. Trimming pared 5 bases from V and 2 bases from J, leaving 10 bases between. This CDR3 has 13 residues. As DNA, the CDR3 is TGTGCCAGCAGTTTTGAGCTACCCTACGAGCAGTACTTC. Protein: CASSFELPYEQYF.

This clone showed up just a few times. The chain carries TRBV5-5 and TRBJ1-2; D remains unclear. Germline V CDR1 and CDR2: SGHKS, YYEKEE (reference sequence). CDR3 length: 13 residues. The germline V and J ends were trimmed by 3 bases and 4 bases, with 10 bases remaining between them. The CDR3 DNA sequence: TGTGCCAGCAGCTCACAGACACCCTATGGCTACACCTTC. Translating it yields CASSSQTPYGYTF.

J is TRBJ2-1 and V is TRBV5-8; D uncertain. V lost 0 bases, J lost 6 bases, and 16 bases lay in between. The germline V gene encodes CDR1 SGHTS and CDR2 YDEGEE. The CDR3 extends over 16 amino acids. The CDR3 reads CASSLVSSGAGNEQFF. Here the CDR3 DNA reads TGTGCCAGCAGCTTGGTGAGTTCAGGCGCCGGCAATGAGCAGTTCTTC. The full variable domain, with the rest looked up from reference TRBV5-8 and TRBJ2-1, is EAGVTQSPTHLIKTRGQQATLRCSPISGHTSVYWYQQALGLGLQFLLWYDEGEERNRGNFPPRFSGRQFPNYSSELNVNALELEDSALYLCASSLVSSGAGNEQFFGPGTRLTVL.

The chain recombines TRBV5-1 with TRBJ2-5; tentative D call: TRBD2 (5 bases). V was pared by 0 bases and J by 1 base, with 10 bases between. Germline-derived CDR1 and CDR2 are SGHRS and YFSETQ. This CDR3 contains 15 residues. CDR3 sequence reads: CASSLASGSQETQYF. CDR3 in DNA: TGCGCCAGCAGCTTGGCCTCGGGGAGCCAAGAGACCCAGTACTTC.

The chain couples TRBV18 to TRBJ1-4; D is unresolved. Germline V CDR1 and CDR2: KGHSH, LQKENI. The CDR3 sequence is 15 residues long. V was pared by 1 base and J by 2 bases, with 8 bases between. The CDR3, as DNA: TGTGCCAGCTCACCACTGACTGTGACTAATGAAAAACTGTTTTTT. As protein: CASSPLTVTNEKLFF.

The gene calls are TRBV29-1 and TRBJ2-7, with D perhaps TRBD2 (6 bases). V lost 6 bases and J 5 bases, leaving 17 bases between the germline ends. Germline V lookup: CDR1 SQVTM, CDR2 ANQGSEA. The CDR3 spans 13 residues. CDR3: CSVEGPGDDEQYF. In nucleotides, the CDR3 is TGCAGCGTCGAGGGGCCGGGAGACGACGAGCAGTACTTC.

The chain has TRBV7-2 and TRBJ1-5, with 7 bases aligning to TRBD1. The germline gives CDR1 SGHTA, CDR2 FQGNSA. This CDR3 spans 15 amino acids. V lost 6 bases and J lost 6; bases outside the gene matches: 11. The CDR3 loop reads CASRQGTVEGQPQHF. CDR3 coding DNA: TGTGCCAGCAGACAAGGGACAGTAGAAGGTCAGCCCCAGCATTTT.

A single count supports this clone. The rearrangement links TRBV5-1 to TRBJ2-7; maybe TRBD1 (6 bases). From germline, CDR1 is SGHRS and CDR2 YFSETQ. The CDR3 runs 13 residues. Trimming took 6 bases from V and 5 from J, leaving 15 bases between them. CDR3 in DNA: TGCGCCAGCACCGAGTTTACAGGGAACGAGCAGTACTTC. As protein: CASTEFTGNEQYF. Using reference TRBV5-1 and TRBJ2-7 for the parts outside the CDR3, the full variable domain is KAGVTQTPRYLIKTRGQQVTLSCSPISGHRSVSWYQQTPGQGLQFLFEYFSETQRNKGNFPGRFSGRQFSNSRSEMNVSTLELGDSALYLCASTEFTGNEQYFGPGTRLTVT.

This clone has just one count. The chain combines TRBV12-3 or TRBV12-4 with TRBJ1-6, with D possibly being TRBD1 (6 bases). The length of the CDR3 is 13 residues. V gave up 6 bases and J gave up 15 bases, with 18 bases separating them. The CDR3 nucleotides are TGTGCCAGCAGGCTAAGGACAGTTAGTCGCCTCCACTTT. Encoded protein: CASRLRTVSRLHF.

The V call is TRBV7-9, the J call TRBJ1-3; maybe TRBD1 (5 bases). From germline, CDR1 is SEHNR and CDR2 FQNEAQ (reference sequence). The CDR3 spans 15 residues. Trimming took off 2 bases at V and 2 bases at J, with 10 bases between the two ends. CDR3 sequence: CASSLIAGAGNTIYF. The CDR3 DNA sequence: TGTGCCAGCAGCTTAATTGCGGGGGCTGGAAACACCATATATTTT.

V usage is TRBV20-1 and J usage is TRBJ2-7; the D gene is possibly TRBD1 (5 bases). Germline V gene sequence: CDR1 DFQATT, CDR2 SNEGSKA (reference sequence). V was trimmed by 3 bases and J by 3 bases, leaving 12 bases between them. This CDR3 has 13 residues. The CDR3 DNA reads TGCAGTGCTAGTCTCAGGGATAACTACGAGCAGTACTTC. It yields the protein CSASLRDNYEQYF.

This clone has only a few counts. The CDR3 sequence: CASSLDPGQGINEQFF. The CDR3 DNA reads TGCGCCAGCAGCTTGGACCCGGGACAGGGGATCAATGAGCAGTTCTTC. The chain couples TRBV5-1 to TRBJ2-1, with 10 nucleotides matching TRBD1. Germline V gene lookup returns CDR1 SGHRS and CDR2 YFSETQ. The CDR3 totals 16 residues. The J segment lost 6 bases and the V segment lost 0 bases, leaving 6 bases of the junction unmatched.

V usage is TRBV6-5 and J usage is TRBJ2-5; 13 bases are a match to TRBD2. After removal of 4 bases from V and 5 bases from J, the junction contained 1 base not matched to a gene. In germline, CDR1 is MNHEY, CDR2 SVGAGI. The CDR3 loop spans 14 amino acids. CDR3: CASSLTSGGETQYF. CDR3 sequence (DNA): TGTGCCAGCAGTTTGACTAGCGGGGGGGAGACCCAGTACTTC.

Details on this clone: This sample also contains other DNA sequences that code for the same CDR3. The chain couples TRBV2 to TRBJ1-5; no clear D. The germline gives CDR1 SNHLY, CDR2 FYNNEI. Trimming shortened V by 6 bases and J by 2 bases, and 11 bases separated the two germline ends. This CDR3 contains 14 residues. CDR3 DNA sequence: TGTGCCAGCAGCCTGGGAGGTGGCAATCAGCCCCAGCATTTT. As protein: CASSLGGGNQPQHF.

The chain is built from TRBV4-3 and TRBJ2-3; D may be TRBD2 (6 bases). V was cut by 4 bases and J by 3 bases, with 8 bases left in between. Germline V gene lookup returns CDR1 LGHNA and CDR2 YSLEER. The length of the CDR3 is 13 residues. CDR3 coding DNA: TGCGCCAGCAGCCGGAGGGAAACAGATACGCAGTATTTT. Protein product: CASSRRETDTQYF.

Ten or more counts support this clone. V usage is TRBV5-1 and J usage is TRBJ1-2; no definite D call. Per germline, CDR1 SGHRS and CDR2 YFSETQ. The CDR3 spans 15 residues. V dropped 0 bases and J dropped 4 bases, with 13 bases sitting between them. The CDR3 nucleotides read TGCGCCAGCAGCTTGGAGGAGGAGTTCGCCTATGGCTACACCTTC. Translated, it gives CASSLEEEFAYGYTF.

The J gene is TRBJ1-2, the V gene TRBV21-1; TRBD1 was called by the table and not checked on the DNA. TRBV21-1 is tagged as a pseudogene. CDR3 size: 14 residues. The CDR3 nucleotides read TGTGCCAGCAGCAAAGAGGGCAGGGTAGAAGGCTACACCTTC. This codes for CASSKEGRVEGYTF.

The V and J genes are TRBV10-3 and TRBJ1-5, with 8 positions matching TRBD1. V lost 8 bases to trimming and J lost 5 bases; unmatched junction nucleotides: 8. The CDR3 is 14 amino acids. Germline V lookup: CDR1 ENHRY, CDR2 SYGVKD. The CDR3 bases are TGTGCCATCGGCCCGGACAGGGCTCATCAGCCCCAGCATTTT. Translation: CAIGPDRAHQPQHF.

The chain has TRBV7-2 and TRBJ2-1, with D tentatively TRBD2 (6 bases). Trimming took off 7 bases at V and 9 bases at J, with 10 bases between the two ends. The CDR3 contains 11 residues. The germline gives CDR1 SGHTA, CDR2 FQGNSA. The CDR3 loop reads CASTGEGEQFF. CDR3 bases: TGTGCCAGCACGGGAGAGGGTGAGCAGTTCTTC.

The genes are TRBV7-2 and TRBJ2-5; 10 nucleotides line up with TRBD2. The germline CDR1 and CDR2 sequences are SGHTA and FQGNSA. This CDR3 has 18 residues. The V segment lost 8 bases and the J segment 5 bases; nucleotides outside the gene matches: 20. In DNA, the CDR3 is TGTGCCAGCTCTCCCCAAGGTAGCGGGGGGACCAGAGGGGAGACCCAGTACTTC. Amino acid sequence: CASSPQGSGGTRGETQYF.

This sequence joins TRBV19 and TRBJ1-6; no reliable D call. This CDR3 has 15 amino acids. Trimming pared 7 bases from V and 6 bases from J, leaving 16 bases between. Germline lookup yields CDR1 LNHDA and CDR2 SQIVND (reference sequence). The CDR3 DNA sequence: TGTGCCAGTATGGCCCCGGCAGGTTCTAATTCACCCCTCCACTTT. Amino acid sequence: CASMAPAGSNSPLHF.

The chain combines TRBV15 with TRBJ2-7, with TRBD1 identical over 7 bases. J lost 3 bases, V lost 5 bases, and 4 bases had no gene match. This CDR3 has 13 residues. Germline CDR1 and CDR2: LNHNV and YYDKDF (reference sequence). CDR3 amino acids: CATSGTGVYEQYF. CDR3 coding DNA: TGTGCCACCAGCGGAACAGGGGTCTACGAGCAGTACTTC.

This sequence joins TRBV5-1 and TRBJ2-7; tentative D call: TRBD1 (6 bases). V shed 3 bases and J shed 4 bases, with 11 bases lying between them. The CDR3 spans 13 residues. Germline loops: CDR1 SGHRS, CDR2 YFSETQ. CDR3 nucleotides: TGCGCCAGCAGCTGGGACAACGCTTACGAGCAGTACTTC. It encodes CASSWDNAYEQYF.

The chain couples TRBV5-1 to TRBJ2-6; TRBD1 agrees at 8 bases. V gave up 6 bases and J gave up 1 base; unmatched junction bases: 6. The CDR3 runs 16 residues. CDR1 SGHRS and CDR2 YFSETQ come from the germline V gene. The chain's CDR3 is CASTHQGASGANVLTF. For the CDR3, the DNA is TGCGCCAGCACCCATCAGGGGGCGTCTGGGGCCAACGTCCTGACTTTC. The variable domain in full, completed from reference TRBV5-1 and TRBJ2-6, reads KAGVTQTPRYLIKTRGQQVTLSCSPISGHRSVSWYQQTPGQGLQFLFEYFSETQRNKGNFPGRFSGRQFSNSRSEMNVSTLELGDSALYLCASTHQGASGANVLTFGAGSRLTVL.

The genes are TRBV6-4 and TRBJ2-6; D uncertain. CDR1 and CDR2 (germline): MRHNA, SNTAGT. This CDR3 comprises 15 residues. V was shortened by 6 bases and J by 0 bases, with 9 bases between the two germline ends. The CDR3 sequence: CASSPSDSGANVLTF. As DNA, the CDR3 is TGTGCCAGCAGCCCCTCAGACTCTGGGGCCAACGTCCTGACTTTC.